This T cell receptor (beta chain) was documented in a study of CD8 T cells in Susac syndrome (dated by TCRdb to the late 2010s). Study-level background: Among the Susac syndrome patients who were sequenced, clinically active disease was present in 5 or 6 and clinical remission was observed in roughly eight. At blood withdrawal, Susac syndrome patients were therapy-naive, treated with corticosteroids (with IVIg additionally given to some), or treated with IVIg alone. Repertoire sequencing was used to test whether CD8+ T cell activation and differentiation in Susac syndrome was antigen driven. The clonality of the CD8+ T cell repertoire was compared across about a dozen healthy donors, some 14 Susac syndrome patients and under 19 multiple sclerosis patients.

Peripheral blood CD8+ and CD4+ T cells from healthy donors, Susac syndrome patients and multiple sclerosis patients were profiled using high-throughput TCR beta sequencing. The Susac syndrome patients fulfilled recently defined diagnostic criteria for either definite or probable disease. CD8+ TEMRA cells were enriched by FACS, while bulk CD8+ and CD4+ T cells were purified by magnetic negative isolation. Blood was collected in EDTA tubes and processed within 24 hours, with PBMCs isolated through density gradient centrifugation. PBMCs intended for TCR sequencing were cryopreserved in liquid nitrogen and were subsequently thawed in a 37 degrees C water bath. A purity of at least 90% was achieved for sorted or isolated CD4+, CD8+ and CD8+ TEMRA cells. The CDR3 measures 14 amino acids from cysteine to phenylalanine. The entry retains the CDR3 DNA only, 42 bases that are in frame from base 1. At the junction V is shortened by 7 bases and J by 3 bases, with 13 bases in between.

RNA was extracted with the RNeasy kit and about 0.5 to 1 ug was reverse transcribed using random hexamers. The immunoSEQ multiplex PCR assay, which covers 54 Vbeta and 13 Jbeta segments, was used to amplify TCR beta CDR3 regions. To correct PCR amplification bias, a synthetic template baseline was used for both primer optimization and computational correction. In the authors' own workflow: Only productive sequences were kept, with reads annotated to V, D and J genes according to IMGT and analyzed in immunoSEQ Analyzer. Clonality was computed as one minus Shannon entropy normalized by log2 of the number of productive unique sequences. Public and private clones were assessed among the 100 most prevalent clones of each patient and control. A clone was defined as Susac-specific if it was absent from the healthy and MS cohorts, from around 960 published viral clones and from other ImmuneACCESS disease sequences. TCRdb reprocessed the public reads (quality trimming at Q25 with fastp, clone calling with MiXCR) and kept in-frame beta chains. Here each entry gathers all rows of one CDR3 protein and keeps the most common genes and DNA. What appears here as the V and J calls and clone size reflects TCRdb's work, not the paper's. The sample data list some 75,000 distinct CDR3 sequences, and under 95% of these were observed just once. 0.35% to 0.5% of the sample is held by the ten biggest clonotypes.

The investigation overall reported the following: Susac syndrome CD8+ repertoires showed clonal expansion, highest in CD8+ TEMRA cells and greater in clinically active than remitting patients. Roughly 15 and five Susac-specific public clones were found in the total CD8+ and CD8+ TEMRA repertoires, respectively. The number of individuals in the TCR sequencing and HLA analysis was acknowledged as relatively small.

In its sample, this clonotype was seen once. Its antigen target is currently unknown. No much larger clonotype is one base removed from it; base qualities were not supplied. A lone read gives weak evidence. The TCR originated in a human donor with Susac syndrome. The chain is made from TRBV12-3 or TRBV12-4 and TRBJ2-4; the D gene is possibly TRBD1 or TRBD2, with 6 bases matching each. The sample was CD8+ T cells from PBMCs. The CDR3: CASTKQGGKNIQYF. The DNA reads as follows: TGTGCCAGCACCAAACAGGGAGGCAAAAACATTCAGTACTTC.